This T cell receptor beta chain derives from a study of blood T cell repertoires in COVID-19. Turning to the study itself: Material from acute and convalescent COVID-19 was sourced from the United States, Italy and Spain. Nucleic acid was either cDNA or gDNA, and it came from T cells, B-cell-depleted T cells, or PBMCs.

CDR3 length equals 13 residues. Per the germline V gene, CDR1 is SGHTA and CDR2 is FQGNSA. V dropped 1 base and J dropped 0 bases, with 3 bases sitting between them. The protocol was immunoSEQ multiplex PCR, while the TCRdb copy is restricted to in-frame clones and leaves out a portion. The table includes 100,000 to 150,000 clones, 70% to 90% detected once. This sequence joins TRBV7-2 and TRBJ2-5; D is unclear. This TCR was recovered from a woman over 75 with acute or convalescent COVID-19. The sequenced sample consisted of peripheral blood. The CDR3 coding sequence is TGTGCCAGCAGCTTAGGTAACCAAGAGACCCAGTACTTC. Translating it yields CASSLGNQETQYF. Drawing the rest from reference TRBV7-2 and TRBJ2-5, the complete variable domain is GAGVSQSPSNKVTEKGKDVELRCDPISGHTALYWYRQSLGQGLEFLIYFQGNSAPDKSGLPSDRFSAERTGGSVSTLTIQRTQQEDSAVYLCASSLGNQETQYFGPGTRLLVL.